This entry lists 17 T cell receptor beta chains sequenced from one sample in a study of blood T cell repertoires in COVID-19. Method: immunoSEQ multiplex PCR; TCRdb's copy keeps in-frame clones and lacks some. The sample has fewer than 110,000 clones, around 90% seen once. The sequenced material came from peripheral blood. Receptors originate from a man aged 35 to 55 with active or convalescent COVID-19.

The V and J genes are TRBV25-1 and TRBJ2-1, with a weak D call TRBD1 (5 bases). Trimming left V 5 bases short and J 8 bases short, with 19 bases between. The CDR3 spans 15 residues. Per the germline V gene, CDR1 is MGHDK and CDR2 is SYGVNS. The CDR3: CASSQSDGQGDEQFF. CDR3 bases: TGTGCCAGCAGTCAGTCGGACGGACAAGGGGATGAGCAGTTCTTC.

This clone was observed a single time. The V and J genes are TRBV7-2 and TRBJ1-6; 9 bases agree with TRBD1. The V and J ends lost 5 bases and 13 bases, in that order; junction bases with no gene match: 12. Germline V lookup: CDR1 SGHTA, CDR2 FQGNSA. This CDR3 has 15 amino acids. The CDR3 bases are TGTGCCAGCAGCGTGACAGGGGGAGGGGGGTCGCCCCTCCACTTT. Protein sequence: CASSVTGGGGSPLHF.

The chain combines TRBV2 with TRBJ2-5; perhaps TRBD1 as D (5 bases). CDR1 and CDR2 from the germline V gene are SNHLY and FYNNEI. V lost 6 bases and J lost 0, with 14 bases in between. This CDR3 has 15 residues. This chain's CDR3 is CASSVDTSYQETQYF. The CDR3 nucleotides are TGTGCCAGCAGCGTGGACACTTCGTACCAAGAGACCCAGTACTTC.

This clone was seen a single time. The chain is built from TRBV7-2 and TRBJ1-2; 9 bases map to TRBD1. Germline CDR1 reads SGHTA; CDR2 reads FQGNSA. The CDR3 consists of 17 residues. V gave up 5 bases and J gave up 0 bases; unmatched junction bases: 10. The CDR3 loop is CASSQGTGHKSNYGYTF. CDR3 nucleotide sequence: TGTGCCAGCAGCCAGGGGACAGGGCACAAATCTAACTATGGCTACACCTTC. Complete variable domain (other parts from reference TRBV7-2 and TRBJ1-2): GAGVSQSPSNKVTEKGKDVELRCDPISGHTALYWYRQSLGQGLEFLIYFQGNSAPDKSGLPSDRFSAERTGGSVSTLTIQRTQQEDSAVYLCASSQGTGHKSNYGYTFGSGTRLTVV.

On this clone itself: The same CDR3 can be traced to other DNA sequences in this sample. The gene calls are TRBV7-6 and TRBJ2-5, with D hard to call. CDR3 length: 12 amino acids. The germline V gene has CDR1 SGHVS and CDR2 FNYEAQ. V gave up 1 base and J gave up 5 bases, with 5 bases separating them. The CDR3 nucleotides read TGTGCCAGCAGCTTAGTAAGCGAGACCCAGTACTTC. Translation gives CASSLVSETQYF.

The genes are TRBV14 and TRBJ2-1; 9 bases map to TRBD2. Germline lookup yields CDR1 SGHDN and CDR2 FVKESK. The CDR3 runs to 14 residues. Germline trimming cut 3 bases from V and 10 bases from J; bases unmatched to any gene: 7. The CDR3 spells CASSHAGGRREQFF. Written as DNA, the CDR3 is TGTGCCAGCAGCCATGCGGGAGGGCGACGGGAGCAGTTCTTC.

The count of this clone is one. The CDR3 protein is CASSQYRDSSYEQYF. As DNA, the CDR3 is TGCGCCAGCAGCCAGTACCGGGACAGCTCCTACGAGCAGTACTTC. This rearrangement joins TRBV4-3 to TRBJ2-7; TRBD1 aligns across 7 bases. V gave up 3 bases and J gave up 0 bases; unmatched junction bases: 5. Germline CDR1 reads LGHNA; CDR2 reads YSLEER. The CDR3 has 15 amino acids.

V usage is TRBV18 and J usage is TRBJ2-7; 7 bases are a match to TRBD1. The CDR3 has 13 residues. Per germline, CDR1 KGHSH and CDR2 LQKENI. After removal of 6 bases from V and 6 bases from J, the junction contained 8 bases not matched to a gene. The CDR3 nucleotides are TGTGCCAGCTCCCCCATGACAGGGTCCGAGCAGTACTTC. This translates into CASSPMTGSEQYF.

In its sample, this clone was seen once. The V gene is TRBV21-1, the J gene TRBJ1-5; the table's TRBD1 call for D was not verified on the DNA. TRBV21-1 is listed as a pseudogene. This CDR3 is built from 15 residues. CDR3 sequence: CASSQGQRGTQPQHF. The DNA of the CDR3 is TGTGCCAGCAGCCAAGGGCAGAGGGGGACTCAGCCCCAGCATTTT.

This clone was counted a few times. The chain has TRBV27 and TRBJ2-7; a weak D match, TRBD2 (5 bases). This CDR3 comprises 15 residues. Germline lookup yields CDR1 MNHEY and CDR2 SMNVEV (reference sequence). Trimming removed 8 bases at V and 4 bases at J, with 21 bases between. In DNA, the CDR3 is TGTGCCAGCCGGAGGAACACGGACCTGTCTTACGAGCAGTACTTC. It specifies CASRRNTDLSYEQYF.

V is TRBV3-1 (or the pseudogene TRBV3-2) and J is TRBJ1-6; TRBD1 matches at 9 bases. Losses at the gene ends were 1 base for V and 9 bases for J; bases not matched to a gene: 10. CDR1 and CDR2 from the germline V gene are LGHDT and YNNKEL (reference sequence). CDR3 length: 17 amino acids. DNA of the CDR3: TGTGCCAGCAGCCAAGTAGGGACAGGGAGACGCGGTTCACCCCTCCACTTT. Translated: CASSQVGTGRRGSPLHF.

This clone was seen only a few times. The chain combines TRBV30 with TRBJ1-1; 8 bases line up with TRBD1. CDR3 size: 15 residues. V shed 3 bases and J 0 bases; nucleotides not matched to a gene: 6. Germline V lookup: CDR1 GTSNPN, CDR2 SVGIG (reference sequence). CDR3 amino acids: CAWSQGAHMNTEAFF. In nucleotides, the CDR3 is TGTGCCTGGAGCCAGGGGGCACACATGAACACTGAAGCTTTCTTT.

The chain recombines TRBV19 with TRBJ1-1; 9 bases agree with TRBD1. After removal of 3 bases from V and 1 base from J, the junction contained 6 bases not matched to a gene. Germline V gene sequence: CDR1 LNHDA, CDR2 SQIVND (reference sequence). CDR3 length equals 16 residues. The CDR3 region is CASSIRWTGENTEAFF. DNA for the CDR3: TGTGCCAGTAGTATCCGATGGACAGGGGAGAACACTGAAGCTTTCTTT.

V usage is TRBV6-5 and J usage is TRBJ2-1, with TRBD2 identical over 9 bases. The J segment lost 6 bases and the V segment lost 3 bases, leaving 6 bases of the junction unmatched. Germline CDR1 MNHEY, CDR2 SVGAGI. The CDR3 consists of 15 residues. The DNA for the CDR3 is TGTGCCAGCAGTTATCCTAGCGGGATCCCCAATGAGCAGTTCTTC. Encoded protein: CASSYPSGIPNEQFF.

The chain employs TRBV6-1 and TRBJ1-5; 8 bases map to TRBD1. This CDR3 has 14 amino acids. The germline V gene has CDR1 MNHNS and CDR2 SASEGT. J gave up 6 bases and V 3 bases, and 4 bases lay outside the gene matches. CDR3 protein: CASSERQGFQPQHF. In DNA, the CDR3 is TGTGCCAGCAGTGAGAGACAGGGGTTTCAGCCCCAGCATTTT.

The chain couples TRBV7-9 to TRBJ2-7; 14 bases map to TRBD2. This CDR3 has 16 residues. Germline-derived CDR1 and CDR2 are SEHNR and FQNEAQ (reference sequence). The trim removed 5 bases at V and 5 bases at J, leaving 8 bases unmatched. The CDR3 nucleotides are TGTGCCAGCAGCCAGACTAGCGGGAGGGCCTACCACGAGCAGTACTTC. As protein: CASSQTSGRAYHEQYF. The full variable domain, with the rest looked up from reference TRBV7-9 and TRBJ2-7, is DTGVSQNPRHKITKRGQNVTFRCDPISEHNRLYWYRQTLGQGPEFLTYFQNEAQLEKSRLLSDRFSAERPKGSFSTLEIQRTEQGDSAMYLCASSQTSGRAYHEQYFGPGTRLTVT.

The chain is built from TRBV27 and TRBJ1-1; D may be TRBD1 (6 bases). Between the trimmed V and J ends, which lost 5 bases and 4 bases, there was a span of 14 bases. Looked up from germline, CDR1 is MNHEY and CDR2 is SMNVEV (reference sequence). CDR3 size: 14 residues. The DNA for the CDR3 is TGTGCCAGCAGTATATACAGGGATGGCACTGAAGCTTTCTTT. Amino acid sequence: CASSIYRDGTEAFF.